Listed below are T cell receptor beta chains from one sample, sequenced in a study of control samples from healthy donors and cancer patients. Sequencing was performed with immunoSEQ multiplex PCR; in TCRdb, only in-frame clones are kept and a portion is missing. Among over 85,000 clones listed, around 85% were seen once. The sequenced material came from PBMCs. The origin of the receptors is a man between 65 and 85 years old with lung cancer. CDR3s include the opening cysteine and the closing phenylalanine or tryptophan. Fields, in order: V gene, clone size, D gene, J gene, CDR3 protein, CDR3 DNA. A D gene is named only where the DNA matches it firmly. Size is omitted from some rows. Given values are once, few, many or a class for expanded clones.

>TRBV2|.|TRBD2|TRBJ2-3
CASSGSFRASGGFSTDTQYF
TGTGCCAGCAGTGGGTCGTTTAGGGCTAGCGGGGGGTTTAGCACAGATACGCAGTATTTT
>TRBV14|.|.|TRBJ2-3
CASSQLTLAWDTQYF
TGTGCCAGCAGCCAACTGACGCTAGCATGGGATACGCAGTATTTT
>TRBV7-3|.|.|TRBJ2-6
CASSPGHSSGANVLTF
TGTGCCAGCAGTCCGGGACATAGCTCTGGGGCCAACGTCCTGACTTTC
>TRBV27|.|.|TRBJ2-7
CASSLSPGLTYEQYF
TGTGCCAGCAGTTTATCCCCGGGACTGACCTACGAGCAGTACTTC
>TRBV9|.|.|TRBJ2-1
CASSVGAEQFF
TGTGCCAGCAGCGTAGGAGCCGAGCAGTTCTTC
>TRBV19|once|.|TRBJ2-1
CAGSQSTGGEQFF
TGTGCCGGTAGTCAGAGTACTGGGGGTGAGCAGTTCTTC
>TRBV14|.|.|TRBJ2-7
CASSQDGTGTLLQYEQYF
TGTGCCAGCAGCCAAGATGGTACCGGGACACTATTACAGTACGAGCAGTACTTC
>TRBV5-1|.|.|TRBJ2-6
CASDYSGANVLTF
TGCGCCAGCGATTACTCTGGGGCCAACGTCCTGACTTTC
>TRBV5-1|few|TRBD1|TRBJ1-4
CASSPGQGVGEKLFF
TGCGCCAGCAGCCCCGGACAGGGGGTAGGGGAAAAACTGTTTTTT
>TRBV5-1|.|TRBD1|TRBJ2-7
CASSFQTGGTTYEQYF
TGCGCCAGCAGCTTTCAGACAGGGGGGACCACCTACGAGCAGTACTTC
>TRBV11-2|few|.|TRBJ1-5
CASSLGDVGQPQHF
TGTGCCAGCAGCTTAGGTGACGTTGGTCAGCCCCAGCATTTT